The TCR beta chain described here comes from a study of tumor-infiltrating lymphocytes in oesophageal squamous cell carcinoma. The CDR3 contains 14 residues. Trimming shortened V by 5 bases and J by 1 base, and 11 bases separated the two germline ends. TCRdb used MiXCR to reprocess the PCR reads, holding one entry per CDR3 protein. The sample has fewer than 25,000 distinct CDR3 sequences, roughly 40% seen once. The sequenced material came from esophageal tumor tissue. This sequence originates from a male donor with esophageal squamous cell carcinoma. The V and J genes are TRBV12-3 or TRBV12-4 and TRBJ1-1; a weak D match, TRBD1 (6 bases). The CDR3 sequence: CASSPQGANTEAFF. In DNA form, the CDR3 reads TGTGCCAGCAGTCCACAGGGTGCGAACACTGAAGCTTTCTTT.